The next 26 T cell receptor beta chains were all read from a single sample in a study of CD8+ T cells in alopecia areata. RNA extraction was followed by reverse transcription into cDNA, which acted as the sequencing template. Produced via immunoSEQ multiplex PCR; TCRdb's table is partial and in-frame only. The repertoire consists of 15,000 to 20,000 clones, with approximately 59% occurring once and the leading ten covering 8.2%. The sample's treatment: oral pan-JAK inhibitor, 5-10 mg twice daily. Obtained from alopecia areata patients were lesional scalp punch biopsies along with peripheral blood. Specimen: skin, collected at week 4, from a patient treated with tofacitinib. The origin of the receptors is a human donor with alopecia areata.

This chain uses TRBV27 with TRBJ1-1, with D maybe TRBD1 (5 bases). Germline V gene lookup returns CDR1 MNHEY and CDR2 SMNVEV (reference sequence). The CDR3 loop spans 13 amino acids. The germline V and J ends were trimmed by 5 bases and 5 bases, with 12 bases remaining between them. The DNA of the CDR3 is TGTGCCAGCAGTCCAAGGTGGGGGACTGAAGCTTTCTTT. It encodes CASSPRWGTEAFF.

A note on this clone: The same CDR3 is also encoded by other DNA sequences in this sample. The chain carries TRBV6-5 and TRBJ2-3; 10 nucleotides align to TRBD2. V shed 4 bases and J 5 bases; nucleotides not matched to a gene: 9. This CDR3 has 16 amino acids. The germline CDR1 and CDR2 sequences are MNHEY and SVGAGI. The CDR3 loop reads CASSFGVAGGLDTQYF. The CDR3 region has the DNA TGTGCCAGCAGTTTCGGAGTAGCGGGGGGCTTAGATACGCAGTATTTT.

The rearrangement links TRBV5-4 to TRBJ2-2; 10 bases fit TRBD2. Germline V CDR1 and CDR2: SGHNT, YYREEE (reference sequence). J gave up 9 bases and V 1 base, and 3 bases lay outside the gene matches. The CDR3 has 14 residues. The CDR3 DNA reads TGTGCCAGCAGCTTGACTAGCGGGGACCGGGAGCTGTTTTTT. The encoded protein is CASSLTSGDRELFF.

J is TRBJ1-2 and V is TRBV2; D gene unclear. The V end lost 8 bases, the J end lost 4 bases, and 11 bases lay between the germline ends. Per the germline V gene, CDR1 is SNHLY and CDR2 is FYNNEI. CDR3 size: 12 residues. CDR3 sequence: CASHGTSYGYTF. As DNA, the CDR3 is TGTGCCAGCCACGGCACCAGCTATGGCTACACCTTC.

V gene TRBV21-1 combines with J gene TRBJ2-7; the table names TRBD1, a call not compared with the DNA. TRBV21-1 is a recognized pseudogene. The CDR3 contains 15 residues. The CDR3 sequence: CASSSRDRDPYEQYF. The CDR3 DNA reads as TGTGCCAGCAGCTCCCGGGACAGGGACCCCTACGAGCAGTACTTC.

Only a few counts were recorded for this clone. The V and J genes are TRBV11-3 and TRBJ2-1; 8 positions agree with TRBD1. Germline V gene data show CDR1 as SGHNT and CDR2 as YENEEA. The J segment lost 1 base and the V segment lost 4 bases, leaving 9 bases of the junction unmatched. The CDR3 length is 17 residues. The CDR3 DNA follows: TGTGCCAGCAGCTCCTACACCGGGACAGGATCCTACAATGAGCAGTTCTTC. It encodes CASSSYTGTGSYNEQFF.

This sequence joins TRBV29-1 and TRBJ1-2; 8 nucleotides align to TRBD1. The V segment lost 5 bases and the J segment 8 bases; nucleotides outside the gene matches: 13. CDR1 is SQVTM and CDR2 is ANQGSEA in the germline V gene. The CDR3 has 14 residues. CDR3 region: CSVREGTGVPGYTF. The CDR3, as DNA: TGCAGCGTTAGGGAGGGGACAGGAGTACCCGGCTACACCTTC. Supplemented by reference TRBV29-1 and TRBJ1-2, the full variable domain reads SAVISQKPSRDICQRGTSLTIQCQVDSQVTMMFWYRQQPGQSLTLIATANQGSEATYESGFVIDKFPISRPNLTFSTLTVSNMSPEDSSIYLCSVREGTGVPGYTFGSGTRLTVV.

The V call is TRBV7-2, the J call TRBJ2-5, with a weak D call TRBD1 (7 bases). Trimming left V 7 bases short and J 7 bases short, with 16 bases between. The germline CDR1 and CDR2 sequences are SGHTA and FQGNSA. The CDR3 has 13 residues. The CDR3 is CASKNTQGGTQYF. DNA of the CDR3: TGTGCCAGCAAGAACACCCAGGGGGGGACCCAGTACTTC.

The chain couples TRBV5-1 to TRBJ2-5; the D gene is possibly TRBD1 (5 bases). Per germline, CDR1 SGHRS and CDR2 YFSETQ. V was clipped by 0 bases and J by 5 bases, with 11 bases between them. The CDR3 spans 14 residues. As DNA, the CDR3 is TGCGCCAGCAGCTTGGCCAGGGCAGGGGAGACCCAGTACTTC. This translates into CASSLARAGETQYF. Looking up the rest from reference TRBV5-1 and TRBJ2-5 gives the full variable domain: KAGVTQTPRYLIKTRGQQVTLSCSPISGHRSVSWYQQTPGQGLQFLFEYFSETQRNKGNFPGRFSGRQFSNSRSEMNVSTLELGDSALYLCASSLARAGETQYFGPGTRLLVL.

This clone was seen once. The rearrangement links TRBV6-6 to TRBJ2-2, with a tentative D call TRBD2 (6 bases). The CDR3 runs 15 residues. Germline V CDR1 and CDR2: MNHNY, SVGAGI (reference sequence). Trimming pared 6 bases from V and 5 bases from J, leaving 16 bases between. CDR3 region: CASRPGTPGTGELFF. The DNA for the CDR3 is TGTGCCAGCAGGCCAGGGACTCCGGGAACCGGGGAGCTGTTTTTT.

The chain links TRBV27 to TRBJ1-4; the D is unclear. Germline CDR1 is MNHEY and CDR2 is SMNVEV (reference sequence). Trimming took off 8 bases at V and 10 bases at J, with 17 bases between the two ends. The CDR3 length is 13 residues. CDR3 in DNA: TGTGCCAGCCATTTTGTGGTTTTGGCAAAACTGTTTTTT. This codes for CASHFVVLAKLFF. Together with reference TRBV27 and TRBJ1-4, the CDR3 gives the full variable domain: EAQVTQNPRYLITVTGKKLTVTCSQNMNHEYMSWYRQDPGLGLRQIYYSMNVEVTDKGDVPEGYKVSRKEKRNFPLILESPSPNQTSLYFCASHFVVLAKLFFGSGTQLSVL.

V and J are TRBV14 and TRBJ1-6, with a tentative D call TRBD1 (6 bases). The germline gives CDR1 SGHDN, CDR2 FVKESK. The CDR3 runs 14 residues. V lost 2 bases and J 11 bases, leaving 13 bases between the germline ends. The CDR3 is CASSQTGTFTPLHF. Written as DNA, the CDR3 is TGTGCCAGCAGCCAAACGGGGACATTCACACCCCTCCACTTT.

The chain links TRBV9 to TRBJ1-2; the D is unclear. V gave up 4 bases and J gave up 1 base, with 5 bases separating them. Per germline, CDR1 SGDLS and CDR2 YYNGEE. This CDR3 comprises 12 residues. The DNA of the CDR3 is TGTGCCAGCAGCAGAGTTAACTATGGCTACACCTTC. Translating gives CASSRVNYGYTF. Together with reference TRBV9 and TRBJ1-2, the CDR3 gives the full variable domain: DSGVTQTPKHLITATGQRVTLRCSPRSGDLSVYWYQQSLDQGLQFLIQYYNGEERAKGNILERFSAQQFPDLHSELNLSSLELGDSALYFCASSRVNYGYTFGSGTRLTVV.

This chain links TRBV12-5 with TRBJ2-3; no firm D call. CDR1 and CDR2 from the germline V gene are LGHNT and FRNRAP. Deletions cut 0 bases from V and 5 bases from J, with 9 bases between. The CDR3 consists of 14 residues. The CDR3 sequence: CASGLVWSGDTQYF. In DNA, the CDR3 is TGTGCTAGTGGTTTGGTGTGGTCGGGAGATACGCAGTATTTT.

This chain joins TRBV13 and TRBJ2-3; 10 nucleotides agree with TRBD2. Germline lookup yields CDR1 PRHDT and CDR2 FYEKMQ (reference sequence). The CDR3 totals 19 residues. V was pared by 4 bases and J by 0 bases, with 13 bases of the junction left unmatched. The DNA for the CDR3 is TGTGCCAGCAGCTCAAAGTGGGCTAGCGGGGGTATTAGCACAGATACGCAGTATTTT. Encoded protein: CASSSKWASGGISTDTQYF.

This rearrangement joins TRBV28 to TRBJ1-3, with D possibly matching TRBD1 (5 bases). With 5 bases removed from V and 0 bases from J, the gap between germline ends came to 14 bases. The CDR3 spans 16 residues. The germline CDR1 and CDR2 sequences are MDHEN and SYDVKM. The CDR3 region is CASSPDSGNSGNTIYF. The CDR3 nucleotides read TGTGCCAGCAGTCCCGACAGCGGGAACTCTGGAAACACCATATATTTT.

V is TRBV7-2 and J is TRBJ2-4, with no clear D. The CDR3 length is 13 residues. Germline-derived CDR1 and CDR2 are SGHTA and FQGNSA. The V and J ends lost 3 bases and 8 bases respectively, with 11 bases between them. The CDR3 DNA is TGTGCCAGCAGCTTGGTAACTCTGGACATTCAGTACTTC. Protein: CASSLVTLDIQYF.

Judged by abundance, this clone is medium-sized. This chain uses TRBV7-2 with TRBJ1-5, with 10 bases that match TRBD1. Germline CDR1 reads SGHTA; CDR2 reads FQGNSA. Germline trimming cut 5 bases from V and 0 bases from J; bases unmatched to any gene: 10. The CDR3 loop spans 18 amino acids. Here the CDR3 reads CASSKGQGMFFSNQPQHF. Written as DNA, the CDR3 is TGTGCCAGCAGCAAGGGACAGGGGATGTTCTTTAGCAATCAGCCCCAGCATTTT.

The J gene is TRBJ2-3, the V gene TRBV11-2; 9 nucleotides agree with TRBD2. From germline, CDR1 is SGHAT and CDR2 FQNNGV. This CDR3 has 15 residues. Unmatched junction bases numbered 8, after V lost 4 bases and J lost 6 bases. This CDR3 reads CASSSRLAERDTQYF. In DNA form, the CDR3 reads TGTGCCAGCAGCTCCCGACTAGCGGAAAGGGATACGCAGTATTTT.

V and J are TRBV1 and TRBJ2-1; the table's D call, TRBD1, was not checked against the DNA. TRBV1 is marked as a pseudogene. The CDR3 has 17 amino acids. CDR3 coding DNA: TGCACCAGCAGCCAAGGTGAGGACAGGGGCTCCTACAATGAGCAGTTCTTC. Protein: CTSSQGEDRGSYNEQFF.

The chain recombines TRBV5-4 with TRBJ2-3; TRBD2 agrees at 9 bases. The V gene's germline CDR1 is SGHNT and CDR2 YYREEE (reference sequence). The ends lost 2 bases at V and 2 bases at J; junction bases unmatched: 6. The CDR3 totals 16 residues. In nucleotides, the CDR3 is TGTGCCAGCAGCTTACGCGGGGGGGCCCTCACAGATACGCAGTATTTT. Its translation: CASSLRGGALTDTQYF.

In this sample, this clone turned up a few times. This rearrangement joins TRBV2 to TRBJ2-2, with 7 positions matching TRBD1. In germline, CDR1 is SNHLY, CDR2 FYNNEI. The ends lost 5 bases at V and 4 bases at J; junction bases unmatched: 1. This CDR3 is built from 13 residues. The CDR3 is CASSTGVTGELFF. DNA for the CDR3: TGTGCCAGCAGTACAGGGGTCACCGGGGAGCTGTTTTTT. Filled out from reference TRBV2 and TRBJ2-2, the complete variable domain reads EPEVTQTPSHQVTQMGQEVILRCVPISNHLYFYWYRQILGQKVEFLVSFYNNEISEKSEIFDDQFSVERPDGSNFTLKIRSTKLEDSAMYFCASSTGVTGELFFGEGSRLTVL.

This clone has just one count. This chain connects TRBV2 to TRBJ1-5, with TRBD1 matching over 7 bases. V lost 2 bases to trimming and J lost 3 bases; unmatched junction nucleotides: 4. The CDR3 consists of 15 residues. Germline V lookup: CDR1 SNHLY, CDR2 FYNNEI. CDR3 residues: CASSETGVLNQPQHF. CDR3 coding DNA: TGTGCCAGCAGTGAAACAGGGGTTCTCAATCAGCCCCAGCATTTT.

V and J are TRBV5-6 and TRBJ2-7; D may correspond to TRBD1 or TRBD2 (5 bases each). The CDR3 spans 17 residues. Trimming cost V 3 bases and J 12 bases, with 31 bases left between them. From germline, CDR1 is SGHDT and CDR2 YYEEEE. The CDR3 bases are TGTGCCAGCAGCTCCCCCGGAAGGTTCCTGGATTGGGACCGAACGTACTTC. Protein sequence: CASSSPGRFLDWDRTYF. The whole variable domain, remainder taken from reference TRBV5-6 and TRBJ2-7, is DAGVTQSPTHLIKTRGQQVTLRCSPKSGHDTVSWYQQALGQGPQFIFQYYEEEERQRGNFPDRFSGHQFPNYSSELNVNALLLGDSALYLCASSSPGRFLDWDRTYFGPGTRLTVT.

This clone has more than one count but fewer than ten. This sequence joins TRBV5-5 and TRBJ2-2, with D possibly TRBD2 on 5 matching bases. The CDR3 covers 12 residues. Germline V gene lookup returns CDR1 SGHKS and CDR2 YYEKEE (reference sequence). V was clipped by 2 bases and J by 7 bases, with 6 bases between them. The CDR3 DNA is TGTGCCAGCAGCTTAAGCGGCGGGGAGCTGTTTTTT. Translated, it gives CASSLSGGELFF.

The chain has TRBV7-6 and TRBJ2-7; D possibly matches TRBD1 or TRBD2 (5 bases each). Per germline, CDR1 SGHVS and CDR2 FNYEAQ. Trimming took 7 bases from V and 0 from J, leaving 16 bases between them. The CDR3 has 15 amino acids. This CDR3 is CASTPMSGGSYEQYF. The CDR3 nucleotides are TGTGCCAGCACTCCCATGTCTGGGGGCTCCTACGAGCAGTACTTC.